This T cell receptor (beta chain) was documented in a study of cytomegalovirus exposure and HLA in healthy donors. It was with 60 Vbeta and 13 Jbeta primers that the PCR ran. Profiling relied on immunoSEQ multiplex PCR, and the TCRdb table lists in-frame clones only, not all of them. The repertoire includes 150,000 to 200,000 clones, about 85% of them detected once, and more than 2% sits in the top ten. The CDR3 loop spans 17 amino acids. CDR1 and CDR2 from the germline V gene are WNHNN and SYGVQD (reference sequence). The V end lost 2 bases, the J end lost 4 bases, and 21 bases lay between the germline ends. Each donor was nominally healthy when sampled (though unrecorded immune exposures were likely).

The source material was PBMCs. V is TRBV10-1 and J is TRBJ2-7; D possibly corresponds to TRBD2 (7 bases). This TCR was sampled from a man aged 18 to 35 in good health and CMV-seropositive. This CDR3 reads CASSERGGFRLCYEQYF. In DNA, the CDR3 is TGCGCCAGCAGTGAGAGGGGGGGGTTCCGACTATGTTACGAGCAGTACTTC.